The 25 T cell receptor beta chains below were found in one sample sequenced in a study of shared T cell receptors in the human thymus. TCRdb's copy holds only in-frame clones and misses some; the assay was immunoSEQ multiplex PCR. This sample has approximately 660,000 clones, with 85% to 90% found just once. Another study also made use of these data, one on human thymus T cells.

The sample consisted of thymocytes. The source of these receptors is a boy under three years old with a congenital heart defect.

The chain recombines TRBV19 with TRBJ2-1, with D perhaps TRBD2 (6 bases). Germline values: CDR1 LNHDA, CDR2 SQIVND (reference sequence). The CDR3 length is 11 residues. V lost 5 bases and J lost 14, with 13 bases in between. In nucleotides, the CDR3 is TGTGCCAGTAGTTTCGCGGGACGTAAGTTCTTC. Translation: CASSFAGRKFF.

The CDR3: CASSRRPLMNTEAFF. CDR3 DNA: TGTGCCAGTAGTCGGCGGCCCCTAATGAACACTGAAGCTTTCTTT. The chain links TRBV19 to TRBJ1-1; D is unclear. Trimming removed 5 bases at V and 0 bases at J, with 13 bases between. The CDR3 extends over 15 amino acids. The V gene's germline CDR1 is LNHDA and CDR2 SQIVND (reference sequence). The full variable domain, completed using reference TRBV19 and TRBJ1-1, is DGGITQSPKYLFRKEGQNVTLSCEQNLNHDAMYWYRQDPGQGLRLIYYSQIVNDFQKGDIAEGYSVSREKKESFPLTVTSAQKNPTAFYLCASSRRPLMNTEAFFGQGTRLTVV.

This clone was seen only once. This chain links TRBV4-1 with TRBJ2-1; the D gene is possibly TRBD1 (5 bases). Germline V gives CDR1 MGHRA, CDR2 YSYEKL. The V and J ends lost 0 bases and 2 bases respectively, with 14 bases between them. The CDR3 consists of 17 residues. The CDR3 DNA reads as TGCGCCAGCAGCCAAGACCCAGGGCAGGGCACCTACAATGAGCAGTTCTTC. Amino acid sequence: CASSQDPGQGTYNEQFF.

V is TRBV7-8 and J is TRBJ2-1; 10 nucleotides match TRBD2. This CDR3 has 21 amino acids. Germline assignment: CDR1 SGHVS and CDR2 FQNEAQ. V shed 3 bases, J shed 7 bases, and the junction held 24 bases outside the gene matches. In DNA form, the CDR3 reads TGTGCCAGCAGCTTTAGGGTCTACCCTTCTAGCGGGAGTTGGGGAAAAAATGAGCAGTTCTTC. Translating gives CASSFRVYPSSGSWGKNEQFF.

The chain uses TRBV7-9 and TRBJ1-2, with D tentatively TRBD1 (5 bases). The CDR3 spans 14 residues. CDR1 is SEHNR and CDR2 is FQNEAQ in the germline V gene (reference sequence). The V gene lost 7 bases and the J gene lost 5 bases, with 17 bases spanning the gap. For the CDR3, the DNA is TGTGCCAGCACCTTTGTCCCTGGGGCTTATGGCTACACCTTC. It yields the protein CASTFVPGAYGYTF.

CDR3 DNA: TGCGCCAGCAGCCCTTTCCGTAAAAGCCCCCTAGCCAAAAACATTCAGTACTTC. The encoded protein is CASSPFRKSPLAKNIQYF. This chain links TRBV5-1 with TRBJ2-4; D is unresolved. The CDR3 has 18 residues. Trimming took off 4 bases at V and 0 bases at J, with 20 bases between the two ends. Germline V gene data show CDR1 as SGHRS and CDR2 as YFSETQ.

The chain links TRBV21-1 to TRBJ1-2. TRBV21-1 is recorded as a pseudogene. CDR3 length equals 15 residues. Written as DNA, the CDR3 is TGTGCCAGCAGCATAACGGGGTATGGGAACTATGGCTACACCTTC. Encoded protein: CASSITGYGNYGYTF.

This chain links TRBV27 with TRBJ2-1; D is undetermined. The V end was cut by 1 base, the J end by 0 bases, with 7 bases between. The CDR3 is 15 residues long. The germline CDR1 and CDR2 sequences are MNHEY and SMNVEV (reference sequence). The CDR3 sequence is CASSLYENSYNEQFF. DNA for the CDR3: TGTGCCAGCAGTTTATACGAGAACTCCTACAATGAGCAGTTCTTC.

The CDR3 is CASSLAGDEAKNIQYF. The CDR3, as DNA: TGTGCCAGCAGCTTAGCCGGAGACGAAGCCAAAAACATTCAGTACTTC. The chain is built from TRBV7-8 and TRBJ2-4; D is ambiguous. The V end was cut by 0 bases, the J end by 0 bases, with 9 bases between. In germline, CDR1 is SGHVS, CDR2 FQNEAQ. This CDR3 contains 16 residues.

The chain uses TRBV7-2 and TRBJ2-5; 7 bases map to TRBD2. The CDR3 contains 17 residues. The V and J ends lost 0 bases and 0 bases, in that order; junction bases with no gene match: 7. Germline assignment: CDR1 SGHTA and CDR2 FQGNSA. In DNA, the CDR3 is TGTGCCAGCAGCTTAGCGCGGGAGATAAGGCACCAAGAGACCCAGTACTTC. Translation gives CASSLAREIRHQETQYF. The full variable domain, completed using reference TRBV7-2 and TRBJ2-5, is GAGVSQSPSNKVTEKGKDVELRCDPISGHTALYWYRQSLGQGLEFLIYFQGNSAPDKSGLPSDRFSAERTGGSVSTLTIQRTQQEDSAVYLCASSLAREIRHQETQYFGPGTRLLVL.

This chain uses TRBV6-4 with TRBJ2-3; TRBD2 might be the D (6 bases). Trimming removed 6 bases at V and 3 bases at J, with 16 bases between. CDR1 and CDR2 from the germline V gene are MRHNA and SNTAGT. This CDR3 has 15 amino acids. CDR3 sequence reads: CASSVSGVVTDTQYF. The CDR3 DNA follows: TGTGCCAGCAGCGTTAGCGGAGTGGTGACAGATACGCAGTATTTT.

With regard to this clone: Other DNA sequences in this specimen translate into the identical CDR3. J is TRBJ1-5 and V is TRBV2; possibly TRBD1 for D (5 bases). This CDR3 has 13 amino acids. Germline lookup yields CDR1 SNHLY and CDR2 FYNNEI. V lost 6 bases to trimming and J lost 0 bases, with 6 bases between them. CDR3 DNA: TGTGCCAGCAGACAGGATAGCAATCAGCCCCAGCATTTT. As protein: CASRQDSNQPQHF. Using reference TRBV2 and TRBJ1-5 for the parts outside the CDR3, the full variable domain is EPEVTQTPSHQVTQMGQEVILRCVPISNHLYFYWYRQILGQKVEFLVSFYNNEISEKSEIFDDQFSVERPDGSNFTLKIRSTKLEDSAMYFCASRQDSNQPQHFGDGTRLSIL.

This clone was seen only once. V usage is TRBV29-1 and J usage is TRBJ1-2; 9 bases fit TRBD1. The CDR3 is made up of 15 amino acids. After removal of 4 bases from V and 3 bases from J, the junction contained 9 bases not matched to a gene. Germline values: CDR1 SQVTM, CDR2 ANQGSEA. The CDR3 nucleotides are TGCAGCGTTGTGGGGACAGGGATCCTCGACTATGGCTACACCTTC. Translated, it gives CSVVGTGILDYGYTF.

CDR3 in amino acids: CSVRDRAKLDEQFF. The CDR3, as DNA: TGCAGCGTAAGGGACAGGGCGAAATTAGATGAGCAGTTCTTC. This chain joins TRBV29-1 and TRBJ2-1; TRBD1 matches 9 bases. The CDR3 loop spans 14 amino acids. Looked up from germline, CDR1 is SQVTM and CDR2 is ANQGSEA. The ends lost 6 bases at V and 8 bases at J; junction bases unmatched: 11.

This chain joins TRBV18 and TRBJ1-1; D gene ambiguous. This CDR3 spans 15 amino acids. From germline, CDR1 is KGHSH and CDR2 LQKENI. V was clipped by 3 bases and J by 4 bases, with 15 bases between them. For the CDR3, the DNA is TGTGCCAGCTCACCGTGGGAGATGGGTCGCACTGAAGCTTTCTTT. Its protein product is CASSPWEMGRTEAFF. The full variable domain, its missing parts supplied by reference TRBV18 and TRBJ1-1, is NAGVMQNPRHLVRRRGQEARLRCSPMKGHSHVYWYRQLPEEGLKFMVYLQKENIIDESGMPKERFSAEFPKEGPSILRIQQVVRGDSAAYFCASSPWEMGRTEAFFGQGTRLTVV.

The V call is TRBV19, the J call TRBJ2-2, with TRBD2 matching 12 bases. The junction had 6 bases not matched to a gene; V was cut back by 1 base and J by 3 bases. Germline V gene lookup returns CDR1 LNHDA and CDR2 SQIVND (reference sequence). The CDR3 is 18 amino acids. The CDR3 reads CASSIVRLAGEDTGELFF. As DNA, the CDR3 is TGTGCCAGTAGTATAGTGAGACTAGCGGGAGAAGACACCGGGGAGCTGTTTTTT.

CDR3 nucleotides: TGTGCCAGCAGCTTGGCCTTAAGGGACAGGGGACCTACCCAAGAGACCCAGTACTTC. It is translated as CASSLALRDRGPTQETQYF. The V gene is TRBV5-6, the J gene TRBJ2-5; 10 bases match TRBD1. The CDR3 consists of 19 residues. Trimming at V came to 0 bases and at J to 1 base, leaving 12 bases not matched to a gene. The germline V gene has CDR1 SGHDT and CDR2 YYEEEE.

The gene calls are TRBV14 and TRBJ2-7; 9 bases agree with TRBD1. Germline lookup yields CDR1 SGHDN and CDR2 FVKESK. V lost 3 bases to trimming and J lost 0 bases; unmatched junction nucleotides: 21. This CDR3 is 21 amino acids long. CDR3 in amino acids: CASSHLLGGTGHGGGSYEQYF. CDR3 bases: TGTGCCAGCAGCCACCTACTAGGCGGGACAGGGCATGGCGGGGGCTCCTACGAGCAGTACTTC.

The genes are TRBV14 and TRBJ2-7; TRBD2 matches at 10 bases. Trimming at V came to 0 bases and at J to 5 bases, leaving 7 bases not matched to a gene. The CDR3 sequence is 16 residues long. Per germline, CDR1 SGHDN and CDR2 FVKESK. The CDR3 spells CASSQDPPSGSHEQYF. For the CDR3, the DNA is TGTGCCAGCAGCCAAGATCCCCCTAGCGGGAGCCACGAGCAGTACTTC.

This chain connects TRBV19 to TRBJ1-5; 7 nucleotides match TRBD1. Trimming at V came to 4 bases and at J to 4 bases, leaving 7 bases not matched to a gene. From germline, CDR1 is LNHDA and CDR2 SQIVND (reference sequence). This CDR3 spans 15 amino acids. CDR3 protein: CASSTNRGWNQPQHF. In DNA form, the CDR3 reads TGTGCCAGTAGTACGAACAGGGGTTGGAATCAGCCCCAGCATTTT.

The gene calls are TRBV12-5 and TRBJ2-5; TRBD1 matches at 8 bases. The CDR3 spans 15 residues. Losses at the gene ends were 4 bases for V and 7 bases for J; bases not matched to a gene: 11. Germline V gene sequence: CDR1 LGHNT, CDR2 FRNRAP. The CDR3 is CASGYRTGKDWTQYF. CDR3 bases: TGTGCTAGTGGTTATAGGACAGGGAAAGATTGGACCCAGTACTTC.

This chain joins TRBV19 and TRBJ1-2; D is perhaps TRBD1 (6 bases). Germline lookup yields CDR1 LNHDA and CDR2 SQIVND (reference sequence). This CDR3 has 19 residues. The V end lost 5 bases, the J end lost 7 bases, and 32 bases lay between the germline ends. CDR3 region: CASSPQWSRGKAIRPGYTF. As DNA, the CDR3 is TGTGCCAGTAGTCCCCAATGGTCCAGGGGTAAGGCCATCAGACCTGGCTACACCTTC.

The chain has TRBV4-1 and TRBJ2-1; 7 bases agree with TRBD2. Germline lookup yields CDR1 MGHRA and CDR2 YSYEKL. This CDR3 is built from 18 residues. V lost 0 bases, J lost 7 bases, and 15 bases stayed unmatched. As DNA, the CDR3 is TGCGCCAGCAGCCAAGATCACGACTGGGCGGGAGCAAGGAATGAGCAGTTCTTC. Its translation is CASSQDHDWAGARNEQFF.

The chain couples TRBV12-5 to TRBJ1-3; the D is unclear. Germline CDR1 and CDR2: LGHNT and FRNRAP. The ends were cut back, 6 bases at V and 0 bases at J, with 9 bases in the middle. The length of the CDR3 is 14 residues. This CDR3 is CASGSRSSGNTIYF. CDR3 bases: TGTGCTAGTGGGAGTAGAAGCTCTGGAAACACCATATATTTT.

The chain couples TRBV30 to TRBJ2-7, with TRBD1 identical over 11 bases. Germline V gives CDR1 GTSNPN, CDR2 SVGIG (reference sequence). The CDR3 runs to 15 residues. Unmatched junction bases numbered 8, after V lost 5 bases and J lost 2 bases. CDR3 in amino acids: CAWRNGDRGTYEQYF. CDR3 coding DNA: TGTGCCTGGCGTAACGGGGACAGGGGGACCTACGAGCAGTACTTC.